The source of this T cell receptor beta chain is a study of OX40 agonist ivuxolimab in advanced cancers. Study information: Patients assigned to dose escalation were diagnosed with hepatocellular carcinoma, melanoma, renal cell or head and neck cancer. Three partial responders included one hepatocellular carcinoma patient and two cutaneous melanoma patients.

General observations from the study: It was also the case that some nonresponders had low normalized T-cell clonal expansion. Partly responding patients at 0.1-3.0 mg/kg showed some of the smallest clonal expansion.

With respect to this clone: Its matching antigen is unknown.

The assay was immunoSEQ multiplex PCR, and TCRdb's table has in-frame clones only and misses some. The sample holds 90,000 to 120,000 clones, approximately 90% seen once. This TCR was sampled from an adult with an advanced solid tumor such as melanoma, head and neck, liver or kidney cancer. The material sequenced was CD4+ or CD8+ T cells sorted from blood, taken in a trial of the OX40 agonist ivuxolimab.

CDR3 region: CASSIQAGANYGYTF. CDR3 sequence (DNA): TGTGCCAGTAGTATTCAGGCAGGGGCCAACTATGGCTACACCTTC. The rearrangement links TRBV19 to TRBJ1-2; D possibly corresponds to TRBD1 (6 bases). V was trimmed by 3 bases and J by 2 bases, leaving 13 bases between them. The CDR3 is made up of 15 amino acids. In germline, CDR1 is LNHDA, CDR2 SQIVND (reference sequence).